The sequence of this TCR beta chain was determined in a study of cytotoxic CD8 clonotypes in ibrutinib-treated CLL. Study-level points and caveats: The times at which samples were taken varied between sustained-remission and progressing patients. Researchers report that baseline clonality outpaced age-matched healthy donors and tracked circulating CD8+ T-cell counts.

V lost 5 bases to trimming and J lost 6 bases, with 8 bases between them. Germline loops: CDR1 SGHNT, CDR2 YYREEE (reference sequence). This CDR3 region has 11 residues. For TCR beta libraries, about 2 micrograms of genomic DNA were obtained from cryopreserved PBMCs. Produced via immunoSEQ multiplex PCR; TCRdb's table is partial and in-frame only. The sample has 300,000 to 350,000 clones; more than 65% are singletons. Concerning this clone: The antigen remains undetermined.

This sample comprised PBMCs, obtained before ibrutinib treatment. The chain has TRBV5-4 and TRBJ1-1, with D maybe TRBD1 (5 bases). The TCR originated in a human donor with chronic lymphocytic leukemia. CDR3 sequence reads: CASSKGAEAFF. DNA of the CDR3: TGTGCCAGCAGTAAAGGGGCTGAAGCTTTCTTT.